This TCR beta chain was obtained from a study of T-cell reconstitution after alpha-beta-depleted transplantation in children. Unique molecular identifiers were incorporated when the TCRbeta library was constructed. In TCRdb, the PCR reads were re-called with MiXCR into one record per CDR3 protein. This sample has about 830,000 distinct CDR3 sequences, with roughly 15% found just once. V lost 0 bases to trimming and J lost 0 bases, with 5 bases between them. CDR3 length: 14 amino acids. Germline CDR1 and CDR2: SGDLS and YYNGEE. The clonotype comes from a male patient aged 10 to 17 who had a stem cell transplant for acute lymphoblastic leukemia, so the T cells may come from the graft donor. J is TRBJ2-3 and V is TRBV9; D gene ambiguous. Sequencing was performed on PBMCs, mostly from graft donor cells, taken 360 days after TCRalphabeta/CD19-depleted stem cell transplant. As DNA, the CDR3 is TGTGCCAGCAGCGTAGAACATAGCACAGATACGCAGTATTTT. Amino acid sequence: CASSVEHSTDTQYF.